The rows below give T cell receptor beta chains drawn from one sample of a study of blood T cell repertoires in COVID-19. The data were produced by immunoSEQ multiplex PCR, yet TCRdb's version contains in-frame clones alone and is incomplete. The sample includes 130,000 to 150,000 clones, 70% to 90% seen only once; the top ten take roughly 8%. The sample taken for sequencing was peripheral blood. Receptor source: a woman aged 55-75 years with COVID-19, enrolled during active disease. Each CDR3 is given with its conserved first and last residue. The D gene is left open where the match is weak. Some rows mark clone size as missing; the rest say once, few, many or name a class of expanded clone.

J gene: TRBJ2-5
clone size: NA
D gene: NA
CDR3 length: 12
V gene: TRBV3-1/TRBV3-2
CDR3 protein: CASSQAPQTQYF
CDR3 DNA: TGTGCCAGCAGCCAAGCCCCTCAGACCCAGTACTTC

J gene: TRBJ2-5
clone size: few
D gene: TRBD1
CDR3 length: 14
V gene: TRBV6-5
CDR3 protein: CASSTTGLQETQYF
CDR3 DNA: TGTGCCAGCAGTACGACAGGGCTGCAAGAGACCCAGTACTTC

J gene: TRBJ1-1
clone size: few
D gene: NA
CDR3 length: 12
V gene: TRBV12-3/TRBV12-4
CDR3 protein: CASRRGAGGAFF
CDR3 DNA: TGTGCCAGCAGACGGGGGGCGGGAGGAGCTTTCTTT

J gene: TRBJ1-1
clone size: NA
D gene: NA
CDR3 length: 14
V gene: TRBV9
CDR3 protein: CASSAGSGNTEAFF
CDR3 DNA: TGTGCCAGCAGCGCAGGGTCTGGGAACACTGAAGCTTTCTTT

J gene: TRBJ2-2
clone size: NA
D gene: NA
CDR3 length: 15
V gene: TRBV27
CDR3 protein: CASSFFGGNTGELFF
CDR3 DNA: TGTGCCAGCAGTTTCTTCGGGGGGAACACCGGGGAGCTGTTTTTT

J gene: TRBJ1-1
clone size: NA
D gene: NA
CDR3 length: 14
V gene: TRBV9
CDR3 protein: CASSVAQGGTEAFF
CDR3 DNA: TGTGCCAGCAGCGTAGCCCAGGGAGGCACTGAAGCTTTCTTT

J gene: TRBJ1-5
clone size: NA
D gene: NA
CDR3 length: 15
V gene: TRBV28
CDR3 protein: CASNSNGVSNQPQHF
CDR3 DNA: TGTGCCAGCAACTCGAACGGGGTGAGCAATCAGCCCCAGCATTTT

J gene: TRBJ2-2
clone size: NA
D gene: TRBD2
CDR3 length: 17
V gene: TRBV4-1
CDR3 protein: CASSQGSERGVTGELFF
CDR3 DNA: TGCGCCAGCAGCCAAGGGAGTGAGCGGGGGGTCACCGGGGAGCTGTTTTTT

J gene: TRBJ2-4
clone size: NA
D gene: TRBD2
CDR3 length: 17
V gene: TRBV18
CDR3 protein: CASSPSGRGEAKNIQYF
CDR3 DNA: TGTGCCAGCTCACCAAGCGGGCGGGGGGAAGCCAAAAACATTCAGTACTTC

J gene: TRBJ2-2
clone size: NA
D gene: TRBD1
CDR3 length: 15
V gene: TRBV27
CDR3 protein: CASSPQGALTGELFF
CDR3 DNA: TGTGCCAGCAGTCCCCAGGGGGCTCTCACCGGGGAGCTGTTTTTT

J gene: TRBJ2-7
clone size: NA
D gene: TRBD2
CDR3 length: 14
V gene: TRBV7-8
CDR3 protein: CASSLELADYEQYF
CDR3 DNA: TGTGCCAGCAGCTTAGAACTAGCGGACTACGAGCAGTACTTC

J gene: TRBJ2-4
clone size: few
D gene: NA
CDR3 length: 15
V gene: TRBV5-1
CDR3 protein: CASSPDIRAKNIQYF
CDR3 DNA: TGCGCCAGCAGCCCGGACATTCGGGCCAAAAACATTCAGTACTTC

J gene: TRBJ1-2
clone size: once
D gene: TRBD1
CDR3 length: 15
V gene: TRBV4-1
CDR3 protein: CASSQGSGGPYGYTF
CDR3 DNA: TGCGCCAGCAGCCAAGGTTCAGGGGGCCCCTATGGCTACACCTTC